This paragraph covers one T cell receptor beta chain sequence. The sample is drawn from a study of blood T cell repertoires in COVID-19. Repertoires were generated with immunoSEQ multiplex PCR, while TCRdb's copy carries only in-frame clones and drops some. Of about 240,000 clones listed, approximately 90% are singletons. Individuals aged roughly 18 to 95 years were recruited from fewer than 25 US areas. Looked up from germline, CDR1 is LNHDA and CDR2 is SQIVND (reference sequence). The CDR3 extends over 14 amino acids. The V end lost 3 bases, the J end lost 2 bases, and 8 bases lay between the germline ends.

The sequence was collected from a woman aged 30 to 39 who had recovered from COVID-19. The rearrangement links TRBV19 to TRBJ1-5, with D perhaps TRBD1 (6 bases). The sequenced sample was PBMCs or T cells enriched from blood (not recorded which). DNA for the CDR3: TGTGCCAGTAGTATGAACAGGGGCAATCAGCCCCAGCATTTT. This sequence encodes CASSMNRGNQPQHF.